Following are 17 T cell receptor beta chains from one sample sequenced in a study of cytomegalovirus exposure and HLA in healthy donors. Primers: 60 Vbeta forward and 13 Jbeta reverse. The data were produced by immunoSEQ multiplex PCR, yet TCRdb's version contains in-frame clones alone and is incomplete. The sample carries about 140,000 clones, about four fifths recorded once. The sample was PBMCs. These receptors were obtained from a man in his thirties or forties in good health and CMV-seronegative.

The chain recombines TRBV11-2 with TRBJ2-7, with 15 bases identical to TRBD2. This CDR3 is built from 16 residues. V was clipped by 5 bases and J by 4 bases; unmatched bases: 6. Germline V lookup: CDR1 SGHAT, CDR2 FQNNGV. The CDR3 loop is CASSLRTSGGVYEQYF. Written as DNA, the CDR3 is TGTGCCAGCAGCCTACGGACTAGCGGGGGGGTATACGAGCAGTACTTC. The whole variable domain, filled in from reference TRBV11-2 and TRBJ2-7, reads EAGVAQSPRYKIIEKRQSVAFWCNPISGHATLYWYQQILGQGPKLLIQFQNNGVVDDSQLPKDRFSAERLKGVDSTLKIQPAKLEDSAVYLCASSLRTSGGVYEQYFGPGTRLTVT.

This chain joins TRBV15 and TRBJ2-5; D ambiguous. The CDR3 loop spans 12 amino acids. Germline lookup yields CDR1 LNHNV and CDR2 YYDKDF (reference sequence). V was cut by 0 bases and J by 4 bases, with 3 bases left in between. This chain's CDR3 is CATSRDVETQYF. The CDR3 DNA sequence: TGTGCCACCAGCAGAGACGTAGAGACCCAGTACTTC. Full variable domain (rest looked up from reference TRBV15 and TRBJ2-5): DAMVIQNPRYQVTQFGKPVTLSCSQTLNHNVMYWYQQKSSQAPKLLFHYYDKDFNNEADTPDNFQSRRPNTSFCFLDIRSPGLGDTAMYLCATSRDVETQYFGPGTRLLVL.

For this clone: At one boundary the junction diverges from the germline segment, which might be a read error. The rearrangement joins TRBV11-3 to TRBJ1-5; 10 nucleotides line up with TRBD1. The CDR3 totals 15 residues. Germline CDR1 SGHNT, CDR2 YENEEA. Written as DNA, the CDR3 is TGTGCCAGCAGCTTAGTTTGGACAGGGGGTCAGCCCCAGAATTTT. It specifies CASSLVWTGGQPQNF.

J is TRBJ1-4 and V is TRBV4-1, with D perhaps TRBD1 (6 bases). Trimming took 4 bases from V and 3 from J, leaving 6 bases between them. Germline CDR1 reads MGHRA; CDR2 reads YSYEKL. This CDR3 region has 13 residues. The CDR3, as DNA: TGCGCCAGCAGCCGGACAGCTAATGAAAAACTGTTTTTT. It is translated as CASSRTANEKLFF.

V and J are TRBV2 and TRBJ2-3; a weak D match, TRBD2 (5 bases). Trimming pared 4 bases from V and 6 bases from J, leaving 17 bases between. Germline V gene sequence: CDR1 SNHLY, CDR2 FYNNEI. The CDR3 has 15 amino acids. The CDR3 DNA reads as TGTGCCAGCAGTGTAGAGGTAGTAGCGTCGGATACGCAGTATTTT. This encodes CASSVEVVASDTQYF.

This clone was detected many times. This chain links TRBV14 with TRBJ1-1, with D uncertain. V was clipped by 4 bases and J by 2 bases, with 20 bases between them. The CDR3 is 17 residues long. Germline CDR1 reads SGHDN; CDR2 reads FVKESK. DNA for the CDR3: TGTGCCAGCAGCCCTCACCCGTCTAAAAAACCAAACACTGAAGCTTTCTTT. Protein: CASSPHPSKKPNTEAFF.

This clone was detected a few times. V usage is TRBV30 and J usage is TRBJ1-5; 7 bases map to TRBD1. V trimming: 5 bases; J trimming: 6 bases; junction bases outside the gene matches: 13. CDR1 and CDR2 (germline): GTSNPN, SVGIG (reference sequence). The CDR3 extends over 15 amino acids. This CDR3 is CAWGSQGQSSQPQHF. Written as DNA, the CDR3 is TGTGCCTGGGGATCGCAGGGACAGTCAAGTCAGCCCCAGCATTTT.

The chain employs TRBV5-8 and TRBJ1-2, with D maybe TRBD1 (5 bases). Trimming pared 0 bases from V and 9 bases from J, leaving 18 bases between. Per germline, CDR1 SGHTS and CDR2 YDEGEE. The length of the CDR3 is 15 residues. The CDR3 DNA sequence: TGTGCCAGCAGCTTGGCCCCCTATTTCGGGGGGAGCTACACCTTC. Translated, it gives CASSLAPYFGGSYTF.

This clone appeared once. The CDR3 bases are TGTGCCAGCTCCGGAGGACTCTCCTACGAGCAGTACTTC. Its protein product is CASSGGLSYEQYF. V gene TRBV18 combines with J gene TRBJ2-7; the D gene is possibly TRBD2 (5 bases). The germline V gene has CDR1 KGHSH and CDR2 LQKENI. This CDR3 contains 13 residues. V lost 6 bases and J 0 bases, leaving 9 bases between the germline ends.

The chain recombines TRBV30 with TRBJ2-1; tentatively, D is TRBD1 (5 bases). CDR3 size: 13 residues. Germline CDR1 GTSNPN, CDR2 SVGIG (reference sequence). V was pared by 0 bases and J by 9 bases, with 12 bases between. Here the CDR3 DNA reads TGTGCCTGGAGTGTACGCAGGGCAGGTGAGCAGTTCTTC. This gives the protein CAWSVRRAGEQFF. The whole variable domain, remainder taken from reference TRBV30 and TRBJ2-1, is SQTIHQWPATLVQPVGSPLSLECTVEGTSNPNLYWYRQAAGRGLQLLFYSVGIGQISSEVPQNLSASRPQDRQFILSSKKLLLSDSGFYLCAWSVRRAGEQFFGPGTRLTVL.

This clone was found once. The rearrangement uses TRBV4-1 and TRBJ2-1; 7 bases line up with TRBD1. The CDR3 contains 16 residues. Trimming cost V 1 base and J 4 bases; bases outside gene matches: 7. Germline V gene data show CDR1 as MGHRA and CDR2 as YSYEKL. The CDR3 region has the DNA TGCGCCAGCAGCCAAGCCTCCGGGACAGCTTACAATGAGCAGTTCTTC. Its translation is CASSQASGTAYNEQFF.

The chain uses TRBV18 and TRBJ1-1; 7 nucleotides match TRBD1. Germline-derived CDR1 and CDR2 are KGHSH and LQKENI. The CDR3 is 14 amino acids. V lost 3 bases and J lost 6; bases outside the gene matches: 7. CDR3 DNA sequence: TGTGCCAGCTCACCCCGACAGGGTAGCGCTGAAGCTTTCTTT. This sequence encodes CASSPRQGSAEAFF.

This sequence joins TRBV4-2 and TRBJ1-3; D uncertain. CDR3 length: 16 residues. Germline assignment: CDR1 LGHNA and CDR2 YNFKEQ. V dropped 1 base and J dropped 4 bases, with 14 bases sitting between them. CDR3 in DNA: TGTGCCAGCAGCCAAGCTGTGGGCTTTTCCGGAAACACCATATATTTT. This codes for CASSQAVGFSGNTIYF.

The genes are TRBV28 and TRBJ1-1; D remains ambiguous. The CDR3 spans 12 residues. Germline V lookup: CDR1 MDHEN, CDR2 SYDVKM. V dropped 4 bases and J dropped 6 bases, with 9 bases sitting between them. The chain's CDR3 is CASSSRRAEAFF. DNA of the CDR3: TGTGCCAGCAGTTCTAGGCGTGCTGAAGCTTTCTTT.

This clone was counted between two and nine times. The V call is TRBV5-5, the J call TRBJ1-3; possibly TRBD1 for D (5 bases). V was shortened by 4 bases and J by 0 bases, with 8 bases between the two germline ends. The CDR3 is made up of 14 amino acids. CDR1 is SGHKS, CDR2 YYEKEE, per germline (reference sequence). CDR3 bases: TGTGCCAGCAGCCGGACAAGCTCTGGAAACACCATATATTTT. It encodes CASSRTSSGNTIYF.

The V call is TRBV5-1, the J call TRBJ1-1, with 8 bases fitting TRBD1. Germline V gives CDR1 SGHRS, CDR2 YFSETQ. The CDR3 loop spans 14 amino acids. The J segment lost 5 bases and the V segment lost 6 bases, leaving 9 bases of the junction unmatched. The CDR3 bases are TGCGCCAGCACATATTCAGGGGGCGGAACTGAAGCTTTCTTT. Amino acids: CASTYSGGGTEAFF. Filled out from reference TRBV5-1 and TRBJ1-1, the complete variable domain reads KAGVTQTPRYLIKTRGQQVTLSCSPISGHRSVSWYQQTPGQGLQFLFEYFSETQRNKGNFPGRFSGRQFSNSRSEMNVSTLELGDSALYLCASTYSGGGTEAFFGQGTRLTVV.

This clone was seen a single time. This chain links TRBV28 with TRBJ2-1; D is perhaps TRBD1 (5 bases). Trimming left V 5 bases short and J 4 bases short, with 15 bases between. Germline CDR1 is MDHEN and CDR2 is SYDVKM. This CDR3 has 15 amino acids. The CDR3 sequence: CASSTTGNLYNEQFF. DNA for the CDR3: TGTGCCAGCAGTACAACAGGAAACCTTTACAATGAGCAGTTCTTC.